This T cell receptor (beta chain) was captured in a study of beta chain features in type 1 diabetes. Overall study results and limits: Amplification by PCR could prefer shorter templates, with the same effect in patients and controls. Type 1 diabetes patients had TCRB CDR3s that were shorter (moderately but significantly so) in all four CD4+ subsets. cDNA sequencing could over-represent cells with high TCR expression.

The germline CDR1 and CDR2 sequences are SGHRS and YFSETQ. The CDR3 contains 16 residues. Trimming took 2 bases from V and 2 from J; bases not matched to a gene: 8. Isolated RNA was reverse transcribed in full, so expressed TCRB transcripts were sequenced. Data came from immunoSEQ multiplex PCR; TCRdb stores just in-frame clones and leaves some out. The table shows some 350,000 clones, with over 8.5% occurring only once. A note on this clone: The antigen is unknown.

This receptor was taken from a man aged 25 to 45 with type 1 diabetes. The sample comprised central memory CD4+ T cells from blood. The chain is built from TRBV5-1 and TRBJ2-3; TRBD2 agrees at 7 bases. CDR3 region: CASSFLAVHVTDTQYF. Written as DNA, the CDR3 is TGCGCCAGCAGCTTCCTAGCGGTACATGTCACAGATACGCAGTATTTT.